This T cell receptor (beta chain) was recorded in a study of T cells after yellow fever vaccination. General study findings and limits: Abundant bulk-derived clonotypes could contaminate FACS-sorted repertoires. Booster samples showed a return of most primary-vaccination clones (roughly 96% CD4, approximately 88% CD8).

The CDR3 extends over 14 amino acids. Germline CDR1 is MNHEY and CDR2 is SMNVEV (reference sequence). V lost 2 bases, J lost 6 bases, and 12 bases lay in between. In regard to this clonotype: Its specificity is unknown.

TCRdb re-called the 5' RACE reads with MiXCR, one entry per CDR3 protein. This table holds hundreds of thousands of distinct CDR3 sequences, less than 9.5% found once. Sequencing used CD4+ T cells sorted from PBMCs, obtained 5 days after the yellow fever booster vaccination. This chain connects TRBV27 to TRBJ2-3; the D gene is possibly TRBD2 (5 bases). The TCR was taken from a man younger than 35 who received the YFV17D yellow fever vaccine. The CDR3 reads CASSLRGPSDTQYF. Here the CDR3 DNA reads TGTGCCAGCAGTTTACGAGGGCCCAGTGATACGCAGTATTTT.